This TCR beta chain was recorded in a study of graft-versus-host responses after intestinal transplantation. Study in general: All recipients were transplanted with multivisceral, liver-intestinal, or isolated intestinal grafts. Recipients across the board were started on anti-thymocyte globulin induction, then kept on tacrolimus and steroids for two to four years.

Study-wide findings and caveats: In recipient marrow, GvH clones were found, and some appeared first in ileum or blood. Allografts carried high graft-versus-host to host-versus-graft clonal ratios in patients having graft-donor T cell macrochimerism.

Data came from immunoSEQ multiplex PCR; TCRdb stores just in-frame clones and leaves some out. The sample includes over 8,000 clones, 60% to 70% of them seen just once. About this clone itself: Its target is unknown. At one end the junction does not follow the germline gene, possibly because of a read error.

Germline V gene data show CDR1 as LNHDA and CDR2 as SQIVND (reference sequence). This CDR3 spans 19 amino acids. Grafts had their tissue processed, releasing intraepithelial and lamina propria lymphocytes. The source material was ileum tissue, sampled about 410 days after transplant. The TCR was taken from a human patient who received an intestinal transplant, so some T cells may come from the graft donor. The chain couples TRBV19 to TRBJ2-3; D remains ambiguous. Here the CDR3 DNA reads TGTGCCAGTAGTATAGTAGGCGTCGACGTGACCTCACAAACAGTTACGCAGTATTTT. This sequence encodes CASSIVGVDVTSQTVTQYF. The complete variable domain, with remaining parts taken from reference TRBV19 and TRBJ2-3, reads DGGITQSPKYLFRKEGQNVTLSCEQNLNHDAMYWYRQDPGQGLRLIYYSQIVNDFQKGDIAEGYSVSREKKESFPLTVTSAQKNPTAFYLCASSIVGVDVTSQTVTQYFGPGTRLTVL.